The 6 T cell receptor beta chains below all came from one sample that was sequenced in a study of PD-1 blockade in mismatch repair-deficient tumors. Assay: immunoSEQ multiplex PCR; the TCRdb copy retains only in-frame clones and omits some. The sample carries some 110,000 clones, around 80% recorded once. This sample comprised peripheral blood, obtained just over 59 weeks after starting pembrolizumab. These TCRs come from an adult with mismatch repair-deficient cancer.

The chain is built from TRBV9 and TRBJ2-7; 11 bases align to TRBD1. The CDR3 runs 15 residues. V was pared by 2 bases and J by 3 bases, with 4 bases of the junction left unmatched. CDR1 SGDLS and CDR2 YYNGEE come from the germline V gene. DNA for the CDR3: TGTGCCAGCAGCGTCTCCGGGACAGGGGGCTACGAGCAGTACTTC. This encodes CASSVSGTGGYEQYF.

This clone was seen many times. The V call is TRBV5-1, the J call TRBJ2-3; D is undetermined. V was shortened by 0 bases and J by 0 bases, with 5 bases between the two germline ends. CDR3 size: 14 residues. In germline, CDR1 is SGHRS, CDR2 YFSETQ. The CDR3, as DNA: TGCGCCAGCAGCTTGGAGGGAAGCACAGATACGCAGTATTTT. This gives the protein CASSLEGSTDTQYF.

The chain combines TRBV5-4 with TRBJ1-5, with 9 bases aligning to TRBD1. There are 15 residues in the CDR3. V was clipped by 0 bases and J by 5 bases; unmatched bases: 3. CDR1 is SGHNT and CDR2 is YYREEE in the germline V gene (reference sequence). CDR3: CASSLDRGRHQPQHF. The CDR3 DNA reads TGTGCCAGCAGCTTGGACAGGGGGCGCCATCAGCCCCAGCATTTT.

The genes are TRBV10-3 and TRBJ2-1; 10 nucleotides align to TRBD2. The CDR3 has 14 residues. The germline V gene has CDR1 ENHRY and CDR2 SYGVKD. The V and J ends lost 10 bases and 1 base, in that order; junction bases with no gene match: 4. CDR3 loop: CATSSGSSYNEQFF. The CDR3 DNA is TGTGCCACCTCTAGCGGGAGTTCCTACAATGAGCAGTTCTTC.

This chain uses TRBV30 with TRBJ1-1; possible D gene TRBD1, 5 bases. The ends were cut back, 1 base at V and 3 bases at J, with 9 bases in the middle. Germline V gives CDR1 GTSNPN, CDR2 SVGIG (reference sequence). The CDR3 runs 13 residues. The CDR3 spells CAWSGRGDTEAFF. CDR3 DNA sequence: TGTGCCTGGAGTGGACGGGGGGACACTGAAGCTTTCTTT.

This chain links TRBV7-2 with TRBJ2-5; D remains unclear. With 5 bases removed from V and 4 bases from J, the gap between germline ends came to 11 bases. The CDR3 is 13 amino acids. Per germline, CDR1 SGHTA and CDR2 FQGNSA. The CDR3 coding sequence is TGTGCCAGCAGCGGAAACTCCAGAGAGACCCAGTACTTC. Its protein is CASSGNSRETQYF.